These 9 T cell receptor beta chains share one sample of origin, sequenced in a study of blood T cell repertoires in COVID-19. Libraries were prepared by immunoSEQ multiplex PCR; TCRdb keeps only in-frame clonotypes and omits some of them. The sample shows about 110,000 clones, around four fifths of them seen only once. Source material: peripheral blood. These receptors were collected from a woman in her 70s with acute or convalescent COVID-19.

The J gene is TRBJ1-5, the V gene TRBV6-4, with TRBD1 identical over 7 bases. CDR1 and CDR2 from the germline V gene are MRHNA and SNTAGT. This CDR3 has 13 residues. Trimming took 7 bases from V and 7 from J; bases not matched to a gene: 7. CDR3 coding DNA: TGTGCCAGCATTGGACAGGAGAACCAGCCCCAGCATTTT. It yields the protein CASIGQENQPQHF.

The chain uses TRBV6-5 and TRBJ1-1, with 7 bases matching TRBD1. Germline CDR1 is MNHEY and CDR2 is SVGAGI. The V gene end was trimmed by 6 bases and the J gene end by 5 bases; junction bases not matched to a gene: 3. The CDR3 loop spans 12 amino acids. CDR3 sequence (DNA): TGTGCCAGCAGAACAGGGGAGACTGAAGCTTTCTTT. It translates to CASRTGETEAFF.

V is TRBV7-3 and J is TRBJ2-1; a weak D match, TRBD1 (7 bases). The germline V gene has CDR1 SGHTA and CDR2 FQGTGA. The CDR3 totals 15 residues. The germline V and J ends were trimmed by 1 base and 4 bases, with 11 bases remaining between them. The CDR3 loop reads CASSLNRGGYNEQFF. CDR3 in DNA: TGTGCCAGCAGCTTAAACAGGGGAGGTTACAATGAGCAGTTCTTC.

This rearrangement joins TRBV29-1 to TRBJ1-4, with D possibly being TRBD1 (5 bases). The V gene's germline CDR1 is SQVTM and CDR2 ANQGSEA. V was clipped by 3 bases and J by 2 bases, with 7 bases between them. The CDR3 extends over 13 amino acids. CDR3 sequence: CSVERGTNEKLFF. DNA of the CDR3: TGCAGCGTTGAGCGGGGGACTAATGAAAAACTGTTTTTT.

The rearrangement joins TRBV10-2 to TRBJ2-7; the match to TRBD2 covers 11 bases. The germline V gene encodes CDR1 WSHSY and CDR2 SAAADI. CDR3 size: 14 residues. V shed 3 bases, J shed 7 bases, and the junction held 5 bases outside the gene matches. CDR3 nucleotide sequence: TGCGCCAGCAGTGAACTAGCGGGAGCTTTTGAGCAGTACTTC. Its translation is CASSELAGAFEQYF.

This sequence joins TRBV6-1 and TRBJ2-2; 7 bases match TRBD2. CDR3 size: 16 residues. The trim removed 4 bases at V and 6 bases at J, leaving 11 bases unmatched. Germline CDR1 MNHNS, CDR2 SASEGT. The CDR3 region has the DNA TGTGCCAGCAGTGGAGGGAGGGCCGTAGGCGCCGGGGAGCTGTTTTTT. Its protein product is CASSGGRAVGAGELFF.

The chain carries TRBV13 and TRBJ2-1, with 7 bases lining up with TRBD2. CDR3 length equals 16 residues. The junction had 5 bases not matched to a gene; V was cut back by 3 bases and J by 0 bases. Germline V gene lookup returns CDR1 PRHDT and CDR2 FYEKMQ (reference sequence). DNA of the CDR3: TGTGCCAGCAGCTTGAAGCGGGGCAGCTCCTACAATGAGCAGTTCTTC. As protein: CASSLKRGSSYNEQFF.

This clone was observed a single time. Its ends do not fully match the called genes, so a read error is possible. This chain connects TRBV30 to TRBJ2-1; a possible D gene is TRBD1 (6 bases). Per germline, CDR1 GTSNPN and CDR2 SVGIG (reference sequence). The CDR3 consists of 13 residues. CDR3 sequence: CAWSVRVRDTEIF. In nucleotides, the CDR3 is TGTGCCTGGAGTGTAAGGGTCCGGGACACTGAAATCTTC.

The rearrangement joins TRBV28 to TRBJ1-1; the D is unclear. The V end lost 3 bases, the J end lost 1 base, and 6 bases lay between the germline ends. This CDR3 contains 13 residues. Per germline, CDR1 MDHEN and CDR2 SYDVKM. The CDR3 reads CASSFGWNTEAFF. Written as DNA, the CDR3 is TGTGCCAGCAGTTTTGGCTGGAACACTGAAGCTTTCTTT.